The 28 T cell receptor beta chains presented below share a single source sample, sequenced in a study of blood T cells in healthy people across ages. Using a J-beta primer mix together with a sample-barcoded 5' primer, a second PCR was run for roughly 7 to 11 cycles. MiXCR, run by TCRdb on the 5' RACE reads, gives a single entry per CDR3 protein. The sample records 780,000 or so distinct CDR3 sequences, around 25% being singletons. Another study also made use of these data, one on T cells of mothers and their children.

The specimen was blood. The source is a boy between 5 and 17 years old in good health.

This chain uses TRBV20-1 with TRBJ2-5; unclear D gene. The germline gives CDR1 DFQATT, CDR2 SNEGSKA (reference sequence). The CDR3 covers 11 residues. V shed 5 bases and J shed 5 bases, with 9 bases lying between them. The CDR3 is CSAPLRETQYF. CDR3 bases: TGCAGTGCTCCCCTACGGGAGACCCAGTACTTC.

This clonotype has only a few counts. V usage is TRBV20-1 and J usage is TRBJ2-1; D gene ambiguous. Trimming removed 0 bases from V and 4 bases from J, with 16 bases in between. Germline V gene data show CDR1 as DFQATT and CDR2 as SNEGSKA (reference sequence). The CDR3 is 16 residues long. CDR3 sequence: CSARDADNYNYNEQFF. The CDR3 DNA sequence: TGCAGTGCTAGAGATGCCGACAATTACAATTACAATGAGCAGTTCTTC.

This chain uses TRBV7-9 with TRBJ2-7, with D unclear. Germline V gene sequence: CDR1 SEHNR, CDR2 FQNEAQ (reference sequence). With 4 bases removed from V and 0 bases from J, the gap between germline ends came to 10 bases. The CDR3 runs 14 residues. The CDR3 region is CASSSAGRSYEQYF. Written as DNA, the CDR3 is TGTGCCAGCAGCTCGGCCGGCCGCTCCTACGAGCAGTACTTC.

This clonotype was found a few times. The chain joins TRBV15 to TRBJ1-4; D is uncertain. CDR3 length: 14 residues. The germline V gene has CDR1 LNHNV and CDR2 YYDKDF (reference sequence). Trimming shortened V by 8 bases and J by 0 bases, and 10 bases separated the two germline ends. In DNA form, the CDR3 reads TGTGCCACCGGGCAGGACTCAACTAATGAAAAACTGTTTTTT. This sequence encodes CATGQDSTNEKLFF. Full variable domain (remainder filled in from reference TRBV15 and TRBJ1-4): DAMVIQNPRYQVTQFGKPVTLSCSQTLNHNVMYWYQQKSSQAPKLLFHYYDKDFNNEADTPDNFQSRRPNTSFCFLDIRSPGLGDTAMYLCATGQDSTNEKLFFGSGTQLSVL.

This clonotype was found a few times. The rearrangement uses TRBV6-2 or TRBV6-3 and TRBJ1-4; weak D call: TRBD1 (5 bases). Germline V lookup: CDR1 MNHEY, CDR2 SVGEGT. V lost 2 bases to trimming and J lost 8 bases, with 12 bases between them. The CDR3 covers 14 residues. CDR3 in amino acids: CASSYPRVNEKLFF. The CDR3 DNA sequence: TGTGCCAGCAGTTACCCCAGGGTCAACGAAAAACTGTTTTTT.

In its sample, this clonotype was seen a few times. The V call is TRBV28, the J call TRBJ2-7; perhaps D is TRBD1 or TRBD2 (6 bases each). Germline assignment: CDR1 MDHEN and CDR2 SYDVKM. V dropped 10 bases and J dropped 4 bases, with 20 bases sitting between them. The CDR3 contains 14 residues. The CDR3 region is CATVGGGKVYEQYF. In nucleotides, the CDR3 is TGTGCCACCGTGGGGGGCGGGAAAGTGTACGAGCAGTACTTC.

Here the CDR3 reads CASSGGLALTYEQYF. The CDR3 DNA reads TGTGCCAGCAGCGGAGGACTAGCGCTAACCTACGAGCAGTACTTC. J is TRBJ2-5 and V is TRBV3-1; 9 positions match TRBD2. Near its end, the DNA agrees better with TRBJ2-7, so the J call may be wrong. Germline V gives CDR1 LGHDT, CDR2 YNNKEL (reference sequence). CDR3 size: 15 residues.

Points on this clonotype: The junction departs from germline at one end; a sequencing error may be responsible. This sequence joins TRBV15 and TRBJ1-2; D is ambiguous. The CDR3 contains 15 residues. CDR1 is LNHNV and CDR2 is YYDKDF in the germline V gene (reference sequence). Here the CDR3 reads CATSRDRDVLGGYAF. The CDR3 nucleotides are TGTGCCACCAGCAGAGATCGCGACGTCCTGGGAGGCTACGCCTTC.

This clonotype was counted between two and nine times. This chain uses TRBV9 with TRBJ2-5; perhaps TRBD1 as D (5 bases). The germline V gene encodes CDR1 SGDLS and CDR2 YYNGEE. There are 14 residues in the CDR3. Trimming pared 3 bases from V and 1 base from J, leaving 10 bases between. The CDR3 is CASSATGLQETQYF. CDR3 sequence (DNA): TGTGCCAGCAGCGCCACAGGCCTCCAAGAGACCCAGTACTTC.

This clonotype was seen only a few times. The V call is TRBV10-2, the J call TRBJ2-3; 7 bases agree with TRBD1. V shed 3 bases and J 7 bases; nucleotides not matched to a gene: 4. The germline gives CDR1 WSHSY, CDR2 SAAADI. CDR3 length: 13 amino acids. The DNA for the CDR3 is TGCGCCAGCAGTGACAGGGGGTCGAATACGCAGTATTTT. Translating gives CASSDRGSNTQYF.

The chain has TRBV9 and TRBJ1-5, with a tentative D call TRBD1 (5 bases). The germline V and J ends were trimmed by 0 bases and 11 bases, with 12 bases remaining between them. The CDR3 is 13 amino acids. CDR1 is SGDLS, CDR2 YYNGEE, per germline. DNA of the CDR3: TGTGCCAGCAGCGTAGGGGGGGGTACGACCCAGCATTTT. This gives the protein CASSVGGGTTQHF.

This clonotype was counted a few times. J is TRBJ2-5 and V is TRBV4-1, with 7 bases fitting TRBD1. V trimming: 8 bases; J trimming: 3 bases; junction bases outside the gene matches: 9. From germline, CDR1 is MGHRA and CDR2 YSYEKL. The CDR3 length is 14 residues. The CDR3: CASGRATGKETQYF. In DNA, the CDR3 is TGCGCCAGCGGACGAGCGACAGGGAAAGAGACCCAGTACTTC.

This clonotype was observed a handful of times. This CDR3 reads CASRKQGAETEAFF. Written as DNA, the CDR3 is TGCGCCAGCAGAAAGCAGGGGGCGGAGACTGAAGCTTTCTTT. This chain connects TRBV4-3 to TRBJ1-1; 8 nucleotides agree with TRBD1. The germline gives CDR1 LGHNA, CDR2 YSLEER. CDR3 length equals 14 residues. After removal of 6 bases from V and 5 bases from J, the junction contained 8 bases not matched to a gene.

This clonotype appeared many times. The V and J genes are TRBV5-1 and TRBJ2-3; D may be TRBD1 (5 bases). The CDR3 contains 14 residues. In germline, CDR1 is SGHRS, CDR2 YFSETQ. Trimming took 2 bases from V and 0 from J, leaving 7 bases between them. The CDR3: CASSLDSSTDTQYF. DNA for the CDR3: TGCGCCAGCAGCTTAGACAGCAGCACAGATACGCAGTATTTT.

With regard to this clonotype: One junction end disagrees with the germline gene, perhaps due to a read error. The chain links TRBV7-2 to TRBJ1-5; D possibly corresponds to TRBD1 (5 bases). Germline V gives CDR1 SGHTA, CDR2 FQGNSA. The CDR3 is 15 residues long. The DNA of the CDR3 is TGTGCCAGCAGCTGGGGGGGGATGATCAATCAGCCTCAGCATTTT. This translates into CASSWGGMINQPQHF. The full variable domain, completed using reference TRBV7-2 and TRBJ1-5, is GAGVSQSPSNKVTEKGKDVELRCDPISGHTALYWYRQSLGQGLEFLIYFQGNSAPDKSGLPSDRFSAERTGGSVSTLTIQRTQQEDSAVYLCASSWGGMINQPQHFGDGTRLSIL.

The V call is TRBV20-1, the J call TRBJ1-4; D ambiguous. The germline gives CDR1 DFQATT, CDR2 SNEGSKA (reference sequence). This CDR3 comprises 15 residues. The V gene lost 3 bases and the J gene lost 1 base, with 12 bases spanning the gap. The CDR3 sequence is CSARMELLTNEKLFF. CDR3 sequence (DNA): TGCAGTGCTAGGATGGAGTTATTAACTAATGAAAAACTGTTTTTT.

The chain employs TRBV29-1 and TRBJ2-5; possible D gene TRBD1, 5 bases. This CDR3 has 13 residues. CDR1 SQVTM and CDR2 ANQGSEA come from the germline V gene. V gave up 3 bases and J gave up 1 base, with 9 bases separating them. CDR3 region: CSVDQGSQETQYF. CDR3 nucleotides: TGCAGCGTTGATCAGGGTTCCCAAGAGACCCAGTACTTC.

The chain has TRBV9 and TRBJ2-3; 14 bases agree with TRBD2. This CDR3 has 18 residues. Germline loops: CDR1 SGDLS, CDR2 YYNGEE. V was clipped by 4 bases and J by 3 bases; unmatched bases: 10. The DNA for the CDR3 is TGTGCCAGCAGCCCTCATCCCCGGACTAGCGGGGGGACAGATACGCAGTATTTT. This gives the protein CASSPHPRTSGGTDTQYF.

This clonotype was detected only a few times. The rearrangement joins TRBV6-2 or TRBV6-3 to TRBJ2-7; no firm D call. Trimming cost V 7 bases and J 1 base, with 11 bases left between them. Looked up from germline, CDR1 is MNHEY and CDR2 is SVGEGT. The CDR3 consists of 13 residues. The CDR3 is CASNALESYEQYF. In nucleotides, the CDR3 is TGTGCCAGCAATGCACTCGAATCCTACGAGCAGTACTTC.

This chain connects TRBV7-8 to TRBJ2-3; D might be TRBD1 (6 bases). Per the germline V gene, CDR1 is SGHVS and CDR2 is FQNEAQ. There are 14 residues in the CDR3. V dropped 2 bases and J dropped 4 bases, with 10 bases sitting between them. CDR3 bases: TGTGCCAGCAGCTTACCACAGGGACCAGATACGCAGTATTTT. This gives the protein CASSLPQGPDTQYF.

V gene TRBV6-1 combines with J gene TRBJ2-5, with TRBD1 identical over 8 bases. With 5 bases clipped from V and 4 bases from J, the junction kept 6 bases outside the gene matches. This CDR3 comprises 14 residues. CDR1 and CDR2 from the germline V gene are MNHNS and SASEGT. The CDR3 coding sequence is TGTGCCAGCAGTTGGACAGGGTCAGCAGAGACCCAGTACTTC. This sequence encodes CASSWTGSAETQYF.

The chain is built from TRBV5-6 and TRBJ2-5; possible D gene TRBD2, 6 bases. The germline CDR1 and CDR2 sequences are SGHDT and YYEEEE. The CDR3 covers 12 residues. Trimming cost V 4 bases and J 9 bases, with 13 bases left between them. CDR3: CASSAKRDSQYF. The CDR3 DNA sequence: TGTGCCAGCAGCGCCAAAAGGGACTCCCAGTACTTC.

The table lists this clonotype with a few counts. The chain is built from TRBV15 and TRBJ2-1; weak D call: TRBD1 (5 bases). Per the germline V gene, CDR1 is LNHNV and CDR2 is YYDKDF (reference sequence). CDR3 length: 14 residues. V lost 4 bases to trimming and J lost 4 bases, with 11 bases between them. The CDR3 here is CATSKGQGYNEQFF. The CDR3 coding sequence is TGTGCCACCAGCAAGGGGCAGGGATACAATGAGCAGTTCTTC.

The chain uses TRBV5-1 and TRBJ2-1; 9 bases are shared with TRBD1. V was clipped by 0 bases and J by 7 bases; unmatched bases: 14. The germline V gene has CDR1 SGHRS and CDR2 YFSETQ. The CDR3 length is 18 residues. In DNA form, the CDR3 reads TGCGCCAGCAGCTTGGTCCGAGGGGGACAGGGTCTTGGAAATGAGCAGTTCTTC. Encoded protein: CASSLVRGGQGLGNEQFF. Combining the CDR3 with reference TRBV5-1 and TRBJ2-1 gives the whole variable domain KAGVTQTPRYLIKTRGQQVTLSCSPISGHRSVSWYQQTPGQGLQFLFEYFSETQRNKGNFPGRFSGRQFSNSRSEMNVSTLELGDSALYLCASSLVRGGQGLGNEQFFGPGTRLTVL.

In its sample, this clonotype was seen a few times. CDR3 sequence reads: CSVEVGTLGDTQYF. The CDR3 nucleotides read TGCAGCGTTGAGGTGGGGACGCTTGGGGATACGCAGTATTTT. The chain combines TRBV29-1 with TRBJ2-3; D might be TRBD1 or TRBD2, each matching 5 bases. Trimming shortened V by 3 bases and J by 6 bases, and 16 bases separated the two germline ends. CDR1 is SQVTM, CDR2 ANQGSEA, per germline. The CDR3 contains 14 residues.

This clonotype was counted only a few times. The CDR3 loop is CASSVGGRVYYNEQFF. Here the CDR3 DNA reads TGTGCCAGCAGCGTAGGAGGGAGGGTTTACTACAATGAGCAGTTCTTC. The chain couples TRBV9 to TRBJ2-1, with TRBD2 identical over 7 bases. The CDR3 has 16 amino acids. The germline gives CDR1 SGDLS, CDR2 YYNGEE. J lost 3 bases, V lost 0 bases, and 6 bases had no gene match. The full variable domain, with the rest looked up from reference TRBV9 and TRBJ2-1, is DSGVTQTPKHLITATGQRVTLRCSPRSGDLSVYWYQQSLDQGLQFLIQYYNGEERAKGNILERFSAQQFPDLHSELNLSSLELGDSALYFCASSVGGRVYYNEQFFGPGTRLTVL.

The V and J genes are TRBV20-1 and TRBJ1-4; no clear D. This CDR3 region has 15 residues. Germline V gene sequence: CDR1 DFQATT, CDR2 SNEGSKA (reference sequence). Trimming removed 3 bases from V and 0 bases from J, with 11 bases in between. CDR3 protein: CSARGGGSTNEKLFF. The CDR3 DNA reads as TGCAGTGCTAGGGGTGGAGGATCAACTAATGAAAAACTGTTTTTT.

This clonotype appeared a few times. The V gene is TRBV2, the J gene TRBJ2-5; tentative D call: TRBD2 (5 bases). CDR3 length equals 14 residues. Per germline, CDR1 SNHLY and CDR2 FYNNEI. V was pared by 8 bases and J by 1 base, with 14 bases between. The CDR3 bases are TGTGCCAGCCGGCCAACGGGGTTCCAAGAGACCCAGTACTTC. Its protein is CASRPTGFQETQYF.